The next 13 T cell receptor beta chains were all read from a single sample in a study of CD8+ T cells in alopecia areata. RNA extraction was followed by reverse transcription into cDNA, which acted as the sequencing template. The data were produced by immunoSEQ multiplex PCR, yet TCRdb's version contains in-frame clones alone and is incomplete. Of some 150,000 clones in the sample, roughly 58% were seen once. Sample treatment: oral pan-JAK inhibitor, 5-10 mg twice daily. This specimen consisted of CD4+ T cells sorted from blood, obtained between weeks 55 and 65, from a patient treated with tofacitinib. Receptors originate from a human donor with alopecia areata.

V and J are TRBV2 and TRBJ2-6; D not certain. Germline-derived CDR1 and CDR2 are SNHLY and FYNNEI. Trimming cost V 7 bases and J 0 bases, with 7 bases left between them. This CDR3 has 14 amino acids. The CDR3 sequence: CASTVNSGANVLTF. The CDR3 nucleotides read TGTGCCAGCACCGTGAACTCTGGGGCCAACGTCCTGACTTTC.

The chain is built from TRBV14 and TRBJ2-5, with 11 bases aligning to TRBD2. The CDR3 sequence is 18 residues long. Germline trimming cut 4 bases from V and 3 bases from J; bases unmatched to any gene: 13. Germline V lookup: CDR1 SGHDN, CDR2 FVKESK. The CDR3 reads CASSRRGTSGGPEETQYF. CDR3 coding DNA: TGTGCCAGCAGCCGAAGAGGTACTAGCGGGGGACCCGAAGAGACCCAGTACTTC.

This clone has a handful of counts. The chain employs TRBV2 and TRBJ1-2; the D gene is possibly TRBD1 (6 bases). The length of the CDR3 is 14 residues. The ends were cut back, 8 bases at V and 7 bases at J, with 20 bases in the middle. Germline CDR1 is SNHLY and CDR2 is FYNNEI. The DNA of the CDR3 is TGTGCCAGCCGATCAACATTACAGGGTCGTGGCTACACCTTC. Its protein product is CASRSTLQGRGYTF.

The V and J genes are TRBV30 and TRBJ1-1; D ambiguous. The germline CDR1 and CDR2 sequences are GTSNPN and SVGIG (reference sequence). Trimming took off 3 bases at V and 3 bases at J, with 11 bases between the two ends. CDR3 length: 13 amino acids. CDR3 in amino acids: CAWSPGVDTEAFF. The CDR3 region has the DNA TGTGCCTGGAGCCCCGGGGTGGACACTGAAGCTTTCTTT.

This chain links TRBV5-1 with TRBJ2-1; D might be TRBD1 (5 bases). The V gene's germline CDR1 is SGHRS and CDR2 YFSETQ. The germline V and J ends were trimmed by 4 bases and 1 base, with 15 bases remaining between them. The CDR3 consists of 16 residues. In DNA form, the CDR3 reads TGCGCCAGCAGCGATACAGGACAACCTTCCTACAATGAGCAGTTCTTC. Protein sequence: CASSDTGQPSYNEQFF.

Regarding this clone: The sample contains more than one DNA sequence encoding this CDR3. The CDR3 spells CAWSVKGSDTQYF. The DNA for the CDR3 is TGTGCCTGGAGTGTAAAGGGGTCGGATACGCAGTATTTT. The chain combines TRBV30 with TRBJ2-3, with TRBD1 as a possible D gene (5 bases). Deletions cut 0 bases from V and 6 bases from J, with 10 bases between. The CDR3 has 13 residues. Germline-derived CDR1 and CDR2 are GTSNPN and SVGIG (reference sequence).

This clone was seen only a few times. This sequence joins TRBV4-2 and TRBJ1-1; D remains ambiguous. From germline, CDR1 is LGHNA and CDR2 YNFKEQ. The V gene lost 1 base and the J gene lost 12 bases, with 9 bases spanning the gap. The CDR3 length is 11 residues. This CDR3 reads CASSQGWQPFF. In nucleotides, the CDR3 is TGTGCCAGCAGCCAAGGATGGCAACCTTTCTTT.

This CDR3 reads CASSYVGQGRDTQYF. As DNA, the CDR3 is TGTGCCAGCAGTTACGTAGGACAGGGTCGAGATACGCAGTATTTT. The J gene is TRBJ2-3, the V gene TRBV6-5, with TRBD1 matching 8 bases. V shed 2 bases and J 5 bases; nucleotides not matched to a gene: 6. The germline V gene has CDR1 MNHEY and CDR2 SVGAGI. CDR3 length equals 15 residues.

Here the CDR3 DNA reads TGCGCCAGCAGCTTGTTACACGCGAACACCGGGGAGCTGTTTTTT. This gives the protein CASSLLHANTGELFF. The V call is TRBV5-1, the J call TRBJ2-2; D remains unclear. From germline, CDR1 is SGHRS and CDR2 YFSETQ. Trimming removed 1 base at V and 0 bases at J, with 7 bases between. This CDR3 contains 15 residues.

The chain recombines TRBV29-1 with TRBJ2-5; 8 nucleotides match TRBD1. V was clipped by 0 bases and J by 5 bases; unmatched bases: 17. Germline V gene lookup returns CDR1 SQVTM and CDR2 ANQGSEA. The CDR3 totals 18 residues. As DNA, the CDR3 is TGCAGCGTTGAAGACCGGACAGGGCCCAAAGTCGAGGGCGAGACCCAGTACTTC. Its protein product is CSVEDRTGPKVEGETQYF.

The J gene is TRBJ2-5, the V gene TRBV6-1; 9 nucleotides line up with TRBD1. The trim removed 5 bases at V and 4 bases at J, leaving 5 bases unmatched. Germline CDR1 MNHNS, CDR2 SASEGT. There are 14 residues in the CDR3. This CDR3 reads CASSPQGQGETQYF. In nucleotides, the CDR3 is TGTGCCAGCAGTCCTCAGGGACAGGGAGAGACCCAGTACTTC.

This clone was counted between two and nine times. CDR3: CASSLGFMEGMGNQPQHF. The DNA of the CDR3 is TGTGCCAGCAGCTTAGGGTTTATGGAGGGTATGGGCAATCAGCCCCAGCATTTT. The genes are TRBV11-2 and TRBJ1-5, with D hard to call. This CDR3 is built from 18 residues. From germline, CDR1 is SGHAT and CDR2 FQNNGV. Trimming stripped 1 base from V and 2 bases from J, with 18 bases between.

The CDR3 sequence: CASSQADSWNTDTQYF. CDR3 DNA sequence: TGCGCCAGCAGCCAAGCGGACAGCTGGAACACAGATACGCAGTATTTT. This chain uses TRBV4-1 with TRBJ2-3; possible D gene TRBD1, 6 bases. Germline loops: CDR1 MGHRA, CDR2 YSYEKL. The CDR3 spans 16 residues. V lost 1 base to trimming and J lost 2 bases, with 13 bases between them.